These 3 T cell receptor beta chains came from one sample sequenced in a study of beta chain features in type 1 diabetes. As every portion of the isolated RNA was reverse transcribed, the sequencing read expressed TCRB transcripts. Sequencing used immunoSEQ multiplex PCR; TCRdb keeps in-frame clones, though not all of them. The sample lists 240,000 or so clones; 27% were seen once. Sequenced sample: central memory CD4+ T cells from blood. These TCRs come from a man aged 30 to 39 in good health.

This chain joins TRBV7-9 and TRBJ2-5; no clear D. Germline CDR1 and CDR2: SEHNR and FQNEAQ (reference sequence). The CDR3 extends over 18 amino acids. V lost 5 bases to trimming and J lost 2 bases, with 24 bases between them. For the CDR3, the DNA is TGTGCCAGCAGCCGCTCCTATTCCCTCAGCCGGCTGCAAGAGACCCAGTACTTC. It codes for CASSRSYSLSRLQETQYF.

V gene TRBV27 combines with J gene TRBJ1-6, with 9 nucleotides matching TRBD1. The CDR3 has 18 residues. Germline values: CDR1 MNHEY, CDR2 SMNVEV (reference sequence). The V and J ends lost 5 bases and 0 bases, in that order; junction bases with no gene match: 8. DNA of the CDR3: TGTGCCAGCAGTACGGGGACAGGGTCGAGCTCCTATAATTCACCCCTCCACTTT. Translated: CASSTGTGSSSYNSPLHF.

V usage is TRBV18 and J usage is TRBJ2-5, with 12 bases fitting TRBD2. The V and J ends lost 3 bases and 5 bases, in that order; junction bases with no gene match: 13. Looked up from germline, CDR1 is KGHSH and CDR2 is LQKENI. This CDR3 comprises 18 residues. CDR3 in DNA: TGTGCCAGCTCACCGAGCCGAGGACTAGCGGGAACGGAGGAGACCCAGTACTTC. It yields the protein CASSPSRGLAGTEETQYF.